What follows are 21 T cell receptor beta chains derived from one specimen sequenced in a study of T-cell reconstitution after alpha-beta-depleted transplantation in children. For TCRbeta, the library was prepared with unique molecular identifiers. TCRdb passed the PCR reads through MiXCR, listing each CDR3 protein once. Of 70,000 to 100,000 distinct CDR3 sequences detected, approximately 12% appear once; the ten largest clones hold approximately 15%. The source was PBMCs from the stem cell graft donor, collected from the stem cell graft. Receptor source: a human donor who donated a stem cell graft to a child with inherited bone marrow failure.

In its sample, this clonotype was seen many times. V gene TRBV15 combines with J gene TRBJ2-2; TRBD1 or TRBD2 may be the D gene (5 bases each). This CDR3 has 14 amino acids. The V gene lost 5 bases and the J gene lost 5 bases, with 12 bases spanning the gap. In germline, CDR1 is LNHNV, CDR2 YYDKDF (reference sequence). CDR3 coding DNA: TGTGCCACCAGCCGGGGCCCTAGAACCGGGGAGCTGTTTTTT. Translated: CATSRGPRTGELFF.

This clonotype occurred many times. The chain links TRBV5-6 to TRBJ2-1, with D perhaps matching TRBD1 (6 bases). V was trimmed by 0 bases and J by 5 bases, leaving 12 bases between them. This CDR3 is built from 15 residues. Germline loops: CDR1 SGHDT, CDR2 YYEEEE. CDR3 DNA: TGTGCCAGCAGCTTGGGAGGGACACTCAACAATGAGCAGTTCTTC. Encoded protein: CASSLGGTLNNEQFF.

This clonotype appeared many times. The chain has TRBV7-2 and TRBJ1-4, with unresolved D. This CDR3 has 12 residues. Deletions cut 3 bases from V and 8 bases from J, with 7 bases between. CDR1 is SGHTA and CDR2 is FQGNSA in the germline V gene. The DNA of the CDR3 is TGTGCCAGCAGCTTTTATGCGGAAAAACTGTTTTTT. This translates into CASSFYAEKLFF. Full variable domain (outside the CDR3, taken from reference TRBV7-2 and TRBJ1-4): GAGVSQSPSNKVTEKGKDVELRCDPISGHTALYWYRQSLGQGLEFLIYFQGNSAPDKSGLPSDRFSAERTGGSVSTLTIQRTQQEDSAVYLCASSFYAEKLFFGSGTQLSVL.

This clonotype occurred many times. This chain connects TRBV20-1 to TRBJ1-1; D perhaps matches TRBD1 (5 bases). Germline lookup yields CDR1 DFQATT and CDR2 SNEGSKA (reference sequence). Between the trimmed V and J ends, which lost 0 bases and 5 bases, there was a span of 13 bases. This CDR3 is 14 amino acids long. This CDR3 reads CSARDPGTGTEAFF. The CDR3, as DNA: TGCAGTGCTAGAGATCCAGGGACGGGTACTGAAGCTTTCTTT.

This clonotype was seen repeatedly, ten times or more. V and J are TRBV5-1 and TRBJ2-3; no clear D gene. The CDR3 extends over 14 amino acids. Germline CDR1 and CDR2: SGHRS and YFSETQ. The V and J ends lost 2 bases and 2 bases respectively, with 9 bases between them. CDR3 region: CASSLVAPTDTQYF. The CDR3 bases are TGCGCCAGCAGCTTAGTAGCCCCCACAGATACGCAGTATTTT.

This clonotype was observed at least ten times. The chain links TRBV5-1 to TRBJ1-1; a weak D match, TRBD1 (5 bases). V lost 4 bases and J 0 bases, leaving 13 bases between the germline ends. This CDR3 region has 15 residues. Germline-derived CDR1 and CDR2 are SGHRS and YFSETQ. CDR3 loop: CASSRGNVMNTEAFF. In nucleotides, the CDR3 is TGCGCCAGCAGCCGGGGGAACGTTATGAACACTGAAGCTTTCTTT.

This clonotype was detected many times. The CDR3 DNA sequence: TGCAGCGTTAAACAGGGGGCCTACGAGCAGTACTTC. It is translated as CSVKQGAYEQYF. The V call is TRBV29-1, the J call TRBJ2-7; 8 nucleotides align to TRBD1. J was trimmed by 2 bases and V by 5 bases; bases with no gene match: 2. From germline, CDR1 is SQVTM and CDR2 ANQGSEA. This CDR3 comprises 12 residues.

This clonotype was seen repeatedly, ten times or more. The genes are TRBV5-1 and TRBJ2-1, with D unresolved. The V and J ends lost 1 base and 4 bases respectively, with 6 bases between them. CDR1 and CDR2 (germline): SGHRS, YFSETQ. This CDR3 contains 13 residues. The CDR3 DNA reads TGCGCCAGCAGCTTGAACCAATACAATGAGCAGTTCTTC. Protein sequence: CASSLNQYNEQFF.

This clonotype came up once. The CDR3 loop is CASSIGLVNTEAFF. In DNA form, the CDR3 reads TGTGCCAGTAGTATAGGGCTGGTTAACACTGAAGCTTTCTTT. The rearrangement joins TRBV19 to TRBJ1-1, with D hard to call. Germline V gene sequence: CDR1 LNHDA, CDR2 SQIVND (reference sequence). CDR3 size: 14 residues. V was cut by 1 base and J by 2 bases, with 8 bases left in between.

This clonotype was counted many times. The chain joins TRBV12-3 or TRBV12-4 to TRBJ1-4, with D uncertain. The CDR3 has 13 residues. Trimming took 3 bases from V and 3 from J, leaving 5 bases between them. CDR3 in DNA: TGTGCCAGCAGTTTCTGGGCTAATGAAAAACTGTTTTTT. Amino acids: CASSFWANEKLFF.

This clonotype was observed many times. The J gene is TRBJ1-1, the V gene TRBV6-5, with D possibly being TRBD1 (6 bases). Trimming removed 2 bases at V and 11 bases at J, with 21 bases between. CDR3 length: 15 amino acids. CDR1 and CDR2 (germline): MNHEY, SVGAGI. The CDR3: CASSYGNRAGMFAFF. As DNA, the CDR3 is TGTGCCAGCAGTTACGGTAACAGGGCCGGTATGTTTGCTTTCTTT.

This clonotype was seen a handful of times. CDR3 amino acids: CASSSRGGTGELFF. The DNA of the CDR3 is TGCGCCAGCAGTTCCAGGGGTGGAACCGGGGAGCTGTTTTTT. V and J are TRBV5-1 and TRBJ2-2; tentative D call: TRBD1 (6 bases). The CDR3 extends over 14 amino acids. The V end was cut by 5 bases, the J end by 5 bases, with 13 bases between. Germline CDR1 reads SGHRS; CDR2 reads YFSETQ.

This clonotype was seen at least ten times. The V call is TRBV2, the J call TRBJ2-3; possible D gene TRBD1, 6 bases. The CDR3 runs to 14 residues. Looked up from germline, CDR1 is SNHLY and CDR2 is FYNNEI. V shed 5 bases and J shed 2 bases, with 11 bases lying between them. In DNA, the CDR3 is TGTGCCAGCAGTCGGACAGCTAACACAGATACGCAGTATTTT. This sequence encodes CASSRTANTDTQYF.

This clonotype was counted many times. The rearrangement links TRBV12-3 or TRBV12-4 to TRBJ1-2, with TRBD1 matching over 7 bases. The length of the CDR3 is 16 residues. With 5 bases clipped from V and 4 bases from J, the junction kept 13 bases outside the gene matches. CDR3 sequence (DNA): TGTGCCAGCAGTGAAGGCGACAGGGAAGGAGGCTATGGCTACACCTTC. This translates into CASSEGDREGGYGYTF.

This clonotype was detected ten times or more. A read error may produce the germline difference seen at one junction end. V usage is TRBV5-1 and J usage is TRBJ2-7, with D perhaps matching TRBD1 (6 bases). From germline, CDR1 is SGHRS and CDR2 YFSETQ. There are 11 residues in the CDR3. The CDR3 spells CASSLRGHIDF. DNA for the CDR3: TGCGCCAGCAGCCTAAGGGGACATATCGACTTC.

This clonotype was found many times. DNA for the CDR3: TGCAGCGCGCGGGGGGGGACTAATGAAAAACTGTTTTTT. This sequence encodes CSARGGTNEKLFF. The V call is TRBV29-1, the J call TRBJ1-4, with a tentative D call TRBD1 (5 bases). The CDR3 runs to 13 residues. Trimming stripped 7 bases from V and 2 bases from J, with 11 bases between. Germline-derived CDR1 and CDR2 are SQVTM and ANQGSEA.

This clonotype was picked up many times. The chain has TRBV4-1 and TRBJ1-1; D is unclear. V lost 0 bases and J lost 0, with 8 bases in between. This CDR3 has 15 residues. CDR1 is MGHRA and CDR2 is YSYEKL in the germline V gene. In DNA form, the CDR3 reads TGCGCCAGCAGCCAAGATTTCGGGATGAACACTGAAGCTTTCTTT. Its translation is CASSQDFGMNTEAFF.

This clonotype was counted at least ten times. CDR3 DNA: TGCGCCAGCAGCTTGGTCCAGCCCTACGAGCAGTACTTC. Its translation: CASSLVQPYEQYF. This rearrangement joins TRBV5-1 to TRBJ2-7; D is ambiguous. Germline CDR1 and CDR2: SGHRS and YFSETQ. V dropped 0 bases and J dropped 2 bases, with 6 bases sitting between them. The CDR3 consists of 13 residues. Together with reference TRBV5-1 and TRBJ2-7, the CDR3 gives the full variable domain: KAGVTQTPRYLIKTRGQQVTLSCSPISGHRSVSWYQQTPGQGLQFLFEYFSETQRNKGNFPGRFSGRQFSNSRSEMNVSTLELGDSALYLCASSLVQPYEQYFGPGTRLTVT.

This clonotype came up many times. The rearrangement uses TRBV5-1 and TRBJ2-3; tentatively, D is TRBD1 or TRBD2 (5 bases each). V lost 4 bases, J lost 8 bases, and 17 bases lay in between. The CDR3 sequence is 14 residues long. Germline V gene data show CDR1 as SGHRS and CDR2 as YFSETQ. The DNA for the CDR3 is TGCGCCAGCAGCCCGGATCAACCTGGGGGTACGCAGTATTTT. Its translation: CASSPDQPGGTQYF.

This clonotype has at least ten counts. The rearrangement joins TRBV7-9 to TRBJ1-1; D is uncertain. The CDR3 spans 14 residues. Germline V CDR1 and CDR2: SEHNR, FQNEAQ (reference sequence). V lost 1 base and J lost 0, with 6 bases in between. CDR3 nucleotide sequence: TGTGCCAGCAGCTTAGGGACGGTGAACACTGAAGCTTTCTTT. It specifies CASSLGTVNTEAFF.

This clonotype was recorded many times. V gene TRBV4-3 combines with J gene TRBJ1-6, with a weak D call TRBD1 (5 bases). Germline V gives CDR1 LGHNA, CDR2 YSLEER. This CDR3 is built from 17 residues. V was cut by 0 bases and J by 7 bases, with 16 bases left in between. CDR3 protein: CASSQDWMGRLNSPLHF. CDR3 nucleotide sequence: TGCGCCAGCAGCCAAGATTGGATGGGACGGCTGAATTCACCCCTCCACTTT.